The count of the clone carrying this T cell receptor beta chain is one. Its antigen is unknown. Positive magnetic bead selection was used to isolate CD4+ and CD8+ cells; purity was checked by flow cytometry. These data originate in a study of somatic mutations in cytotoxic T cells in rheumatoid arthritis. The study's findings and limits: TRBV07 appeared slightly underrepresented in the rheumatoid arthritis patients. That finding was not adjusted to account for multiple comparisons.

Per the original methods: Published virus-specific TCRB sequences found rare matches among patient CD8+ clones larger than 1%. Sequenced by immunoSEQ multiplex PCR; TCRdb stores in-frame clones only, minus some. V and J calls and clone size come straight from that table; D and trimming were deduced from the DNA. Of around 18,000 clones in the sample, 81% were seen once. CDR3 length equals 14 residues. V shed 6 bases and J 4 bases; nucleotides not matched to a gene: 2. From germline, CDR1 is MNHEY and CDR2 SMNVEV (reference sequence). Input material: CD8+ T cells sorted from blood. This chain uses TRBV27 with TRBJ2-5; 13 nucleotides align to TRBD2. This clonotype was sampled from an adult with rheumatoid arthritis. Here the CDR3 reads CASSRLAGGETQYF. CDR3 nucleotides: TGTGCCAGCAGCCGACTAGCGGGAGGAGAGACCCAGTACTTC.